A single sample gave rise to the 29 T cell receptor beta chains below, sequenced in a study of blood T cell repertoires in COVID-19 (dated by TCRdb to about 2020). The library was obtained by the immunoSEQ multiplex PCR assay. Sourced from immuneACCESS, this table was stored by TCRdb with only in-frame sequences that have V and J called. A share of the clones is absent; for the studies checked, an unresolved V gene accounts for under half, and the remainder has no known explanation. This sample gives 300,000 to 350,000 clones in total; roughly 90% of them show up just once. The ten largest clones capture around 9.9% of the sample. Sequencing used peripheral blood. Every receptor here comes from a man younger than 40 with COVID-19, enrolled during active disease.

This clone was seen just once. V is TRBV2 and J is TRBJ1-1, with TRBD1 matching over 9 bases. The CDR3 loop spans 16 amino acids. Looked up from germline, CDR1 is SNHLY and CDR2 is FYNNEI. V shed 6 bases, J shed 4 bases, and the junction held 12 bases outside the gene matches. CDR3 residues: CASRPTTGGWGTEAFF. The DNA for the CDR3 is TGTGCCAGCAGACCCACTACAGGGGGCTGGGGCACTGAAGCTTTCTTT.

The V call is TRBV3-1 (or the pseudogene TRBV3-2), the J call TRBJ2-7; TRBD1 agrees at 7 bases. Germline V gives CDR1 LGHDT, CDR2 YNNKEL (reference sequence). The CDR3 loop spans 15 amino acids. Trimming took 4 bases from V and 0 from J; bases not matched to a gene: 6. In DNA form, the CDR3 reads TGTGCCAGCAGCCCCCAGGGGGACCTCTCCTACGAGCAGTACTTC. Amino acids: CASSPQGDLSYEQYF.

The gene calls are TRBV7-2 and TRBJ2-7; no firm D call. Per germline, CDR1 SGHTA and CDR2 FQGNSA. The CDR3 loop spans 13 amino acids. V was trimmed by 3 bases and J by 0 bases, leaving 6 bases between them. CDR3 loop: CASSLHSSYEQYF. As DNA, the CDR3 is TGTGCCAGCAGCTTGCACAGCTCCTACGAGCAGTACTTC. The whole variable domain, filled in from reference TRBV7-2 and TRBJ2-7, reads GAGVSQSPSNKVTEKGKDVELRCDPISGHTALYWYRQSLGQGLEFLIYFQGNSAPDKSGLPSDRFSAERTGGSVSTLTIQRTQQEDSAVYLCASSLHSSYEQYFGPGTRLTVT.

CDR3 region: CASSHSDSLYEQYF. The CDR3 DNA reads as TGTGCCAGCAGCCATTCGGACAGCCTATACGAGCAGTACTTC. V gene TRBV6-5 combines with J gene TRBJ2-7, with a tentative D call TRBD1 (6 bases). Trimming took off 6 bases at V and 4 bases at J, with 16 bases between the two ends. This CDR3 contains 14 residues. CDR1 MNHEY and CDR2 SVGAGI come from the germline V gene.

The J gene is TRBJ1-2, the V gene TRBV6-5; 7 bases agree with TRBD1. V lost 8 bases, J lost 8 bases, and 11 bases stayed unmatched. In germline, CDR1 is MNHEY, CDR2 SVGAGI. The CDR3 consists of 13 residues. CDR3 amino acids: CASGDTGDPGYTF. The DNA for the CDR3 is TGTGCCAGCGGAGACACAGGGGATCCGGGCTACACCTTC.

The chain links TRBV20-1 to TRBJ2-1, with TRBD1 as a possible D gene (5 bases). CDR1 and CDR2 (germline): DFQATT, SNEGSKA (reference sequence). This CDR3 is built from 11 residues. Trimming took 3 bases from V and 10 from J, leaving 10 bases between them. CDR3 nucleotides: TGCAGTGCTAGTAGAAGACAGGAGCAGTTCTTC. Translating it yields CSASRRQEQFF.

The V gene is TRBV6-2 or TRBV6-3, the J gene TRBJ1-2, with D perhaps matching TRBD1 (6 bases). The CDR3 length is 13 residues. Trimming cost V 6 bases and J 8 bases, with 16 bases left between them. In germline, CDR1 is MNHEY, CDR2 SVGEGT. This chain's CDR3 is CASRPTGNDGYTF. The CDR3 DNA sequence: TGTGCCAGCAGGCCTACAGGGAATGACGGCTACACCTTC.

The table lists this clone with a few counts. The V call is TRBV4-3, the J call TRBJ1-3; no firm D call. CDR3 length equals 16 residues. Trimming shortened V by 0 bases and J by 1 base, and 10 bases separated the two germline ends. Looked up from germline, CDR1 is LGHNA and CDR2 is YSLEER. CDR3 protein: CASSQDLDVSGNTIYF. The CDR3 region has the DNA TGCGCCAGCAGCCAAGATCTAGATGTATCTGGAAACACCATATATTTT.

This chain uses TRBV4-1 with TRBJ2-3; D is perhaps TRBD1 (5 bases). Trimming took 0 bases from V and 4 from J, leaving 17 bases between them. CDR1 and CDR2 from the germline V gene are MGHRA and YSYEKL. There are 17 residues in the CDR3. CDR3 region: CASSQDQVYWGADTQYF. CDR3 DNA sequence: TGCGCCAGCAGCCAAGACCAAGTATATTGGGGCGCAGATACGCAGTATTTT.

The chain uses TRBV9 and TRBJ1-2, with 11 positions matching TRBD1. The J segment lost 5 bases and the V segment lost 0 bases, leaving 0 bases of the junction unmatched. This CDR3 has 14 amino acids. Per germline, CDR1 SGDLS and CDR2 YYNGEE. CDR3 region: CASSVGDRGYGYTF. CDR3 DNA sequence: TGTGCCAGCAGCGTAGGGGACAGGGGGTATGGCTACACCTTC.

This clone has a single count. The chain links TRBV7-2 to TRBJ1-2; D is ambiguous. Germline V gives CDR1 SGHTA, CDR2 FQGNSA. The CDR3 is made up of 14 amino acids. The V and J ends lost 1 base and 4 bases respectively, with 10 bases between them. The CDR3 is CASSLEAGFYGYTF. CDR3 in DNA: TGTGCCAGCAGCTTAGAGGCGGGGTTCTATGGCTACACCTTC.

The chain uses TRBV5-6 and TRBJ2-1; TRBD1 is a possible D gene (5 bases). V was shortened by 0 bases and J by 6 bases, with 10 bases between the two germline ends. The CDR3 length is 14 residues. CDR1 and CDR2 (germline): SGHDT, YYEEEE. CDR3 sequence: CASSLALRGNEQFF. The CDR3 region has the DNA TGTGCCAGCAGCTTGGCCCTTAGGGGCAATGAGCAGTTCTTC.

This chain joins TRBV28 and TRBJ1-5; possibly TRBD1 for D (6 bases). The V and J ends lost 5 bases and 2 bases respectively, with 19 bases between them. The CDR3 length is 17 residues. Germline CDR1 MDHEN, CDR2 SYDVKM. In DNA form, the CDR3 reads TGTGCCAGCAGTCCGGGTGGGGGGGCTTGGCGCAATCAGCCCCAGCATTTT. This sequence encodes CASSPGGGAWRNQPQHF.

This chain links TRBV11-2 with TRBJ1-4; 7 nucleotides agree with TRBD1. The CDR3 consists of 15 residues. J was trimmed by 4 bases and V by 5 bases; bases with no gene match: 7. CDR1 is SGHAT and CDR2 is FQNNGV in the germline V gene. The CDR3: CASSALWDSNEKLFF. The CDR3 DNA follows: TGTGCCAGCAGCGCCCTCTGGGACAGTAATGAAAAACTGTTTTTT.

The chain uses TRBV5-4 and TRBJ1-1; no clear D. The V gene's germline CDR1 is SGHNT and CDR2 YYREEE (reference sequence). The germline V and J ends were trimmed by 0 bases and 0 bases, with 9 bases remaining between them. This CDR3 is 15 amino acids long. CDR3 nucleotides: TGTGCCAGCAGCTTGGGGCAGGTCATGAACACTGAAGCTTTCTTT. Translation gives CASSLGQVMNTEAFF.

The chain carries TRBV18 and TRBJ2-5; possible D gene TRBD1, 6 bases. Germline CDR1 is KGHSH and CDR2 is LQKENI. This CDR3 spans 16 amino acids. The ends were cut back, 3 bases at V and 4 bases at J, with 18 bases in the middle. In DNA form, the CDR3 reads TGTGCCAGCTCACCTGGTTGGTCACAGGGTCGAGAGACCCAGTACTTC. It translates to CASSPGWSQGRETQYF.

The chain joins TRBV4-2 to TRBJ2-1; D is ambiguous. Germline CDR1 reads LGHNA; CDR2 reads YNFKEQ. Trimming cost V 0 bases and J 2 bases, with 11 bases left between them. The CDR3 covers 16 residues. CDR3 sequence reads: CASSQDQAGPYNEQFF. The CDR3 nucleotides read TGTGCCAGCAGCCAAGATCAGGCTGGCCCCTACAATGAGCAGTTCTTC.

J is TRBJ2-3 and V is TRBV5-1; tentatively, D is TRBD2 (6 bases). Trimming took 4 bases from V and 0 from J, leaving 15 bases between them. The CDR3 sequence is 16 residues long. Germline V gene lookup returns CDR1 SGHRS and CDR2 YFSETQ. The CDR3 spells CASSDTLATSTDTQYF. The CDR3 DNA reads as TGCGCCAGCAGCGACACTCTAGCGACTAGCACAGATACGCAGTATTTT.

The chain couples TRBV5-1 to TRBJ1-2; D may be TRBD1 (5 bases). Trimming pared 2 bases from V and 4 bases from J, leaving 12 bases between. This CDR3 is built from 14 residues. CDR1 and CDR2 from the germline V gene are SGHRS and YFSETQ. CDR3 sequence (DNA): TGCGCCAGCAGCTTATCAGGAGGGACCTATGGCTACACCTTC. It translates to CASSLSGGTYGYTF.

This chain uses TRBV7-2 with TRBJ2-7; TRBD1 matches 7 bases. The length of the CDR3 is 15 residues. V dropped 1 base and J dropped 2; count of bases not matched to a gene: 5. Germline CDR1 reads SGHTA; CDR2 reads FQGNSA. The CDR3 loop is CASSLEGTDPYEQYF. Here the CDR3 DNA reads TGTGCCAGCAGCTTAGAGGGGACAGATCCCTACGAGCAGTACTTC. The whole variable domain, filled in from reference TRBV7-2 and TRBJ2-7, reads GAGVSQSPSNKVTEKGKDVELRCDPISGHTALYWYRQSLGQGLEFLIYFQGNSAPDKSGLPSDRFSAERTGGSVSTLTIQRTQQEDSAVYLCASSLEGTDPYEQYFGPGTRLTVT.

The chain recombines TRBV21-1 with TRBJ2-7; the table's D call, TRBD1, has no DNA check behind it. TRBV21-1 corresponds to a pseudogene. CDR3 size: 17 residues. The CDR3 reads CASSKGLRLGRLCEQYF. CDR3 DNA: TGTGCCAGCAGCAAAGGCCTCCGCTTGGGGCGGTTGTGCGAGCAGTACTTC.

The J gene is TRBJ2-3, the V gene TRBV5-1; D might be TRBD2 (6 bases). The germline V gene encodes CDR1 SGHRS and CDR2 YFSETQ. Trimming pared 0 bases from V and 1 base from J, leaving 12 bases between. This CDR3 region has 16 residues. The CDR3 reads CASSLEFERGTDTQYF. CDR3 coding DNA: TGCGCCAGCAGCTTGGAATTCGAGCGGGGCACAGATACGCAGTATTTT.

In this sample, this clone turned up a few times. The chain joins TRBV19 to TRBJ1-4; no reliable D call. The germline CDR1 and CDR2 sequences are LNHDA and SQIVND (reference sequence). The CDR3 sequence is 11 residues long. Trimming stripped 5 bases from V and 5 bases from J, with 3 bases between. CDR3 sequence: CASSLNEKLFF. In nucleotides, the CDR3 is TGTGCCAGTAGTCTCAATGAAAAACTGTTTTTT.

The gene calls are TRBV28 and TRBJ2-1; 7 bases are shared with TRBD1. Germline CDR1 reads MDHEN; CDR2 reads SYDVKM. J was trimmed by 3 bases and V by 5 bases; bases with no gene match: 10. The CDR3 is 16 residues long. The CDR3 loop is CASSQRQGSRYNEQFF. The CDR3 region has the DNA TGTGCCAGCAGTCAGAGACAGGGATCCCGCTACAATGAGCAGTTCTTC.

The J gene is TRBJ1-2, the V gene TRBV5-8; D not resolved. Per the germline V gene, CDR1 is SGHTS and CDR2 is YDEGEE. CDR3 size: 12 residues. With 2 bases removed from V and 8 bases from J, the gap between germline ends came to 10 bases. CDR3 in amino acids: CASSFGVRGYTF. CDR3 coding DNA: TGTGCCAGCAGCTTCGGGGTACGGGGCTACACCTTC.

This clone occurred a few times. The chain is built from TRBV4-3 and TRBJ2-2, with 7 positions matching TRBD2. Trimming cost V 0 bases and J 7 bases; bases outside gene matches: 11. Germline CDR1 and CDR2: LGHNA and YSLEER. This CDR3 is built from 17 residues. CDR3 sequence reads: CASSQDLAGGSSGELFF. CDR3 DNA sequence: TGCGCCAGCAGCCAAGATTTAGCCGGCGGGAGCAGCGGGGAGCTGTTTTTT.

The CDR3 is CASSLGGQGAYEQYF. The CDR3 nucleotides are TGTGCCAGCAGCTTAGGAGGACAGGGGGCTTACGAGCAGTACTTC. V is TRBV7-2 and J is TRBJ2-7; TRBD1 agrees at 11 bases. Trimming took 1 base from V and 4 from J; bases not matched to a gene: 3. The CDR3 sequence is 15 residues long. The germline V gene has CDR1 SGHTA and CDR2 FQGNSA.

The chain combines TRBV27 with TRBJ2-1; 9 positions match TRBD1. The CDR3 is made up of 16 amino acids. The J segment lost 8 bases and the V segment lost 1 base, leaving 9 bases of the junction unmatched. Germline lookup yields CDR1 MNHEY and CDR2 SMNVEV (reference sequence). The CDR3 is CASSLWPGQGMHEQFF. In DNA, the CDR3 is TGTGCCAGCAGTTTATGGCCGGGACAGGGAATGCATGAGCAGTTCTTC.

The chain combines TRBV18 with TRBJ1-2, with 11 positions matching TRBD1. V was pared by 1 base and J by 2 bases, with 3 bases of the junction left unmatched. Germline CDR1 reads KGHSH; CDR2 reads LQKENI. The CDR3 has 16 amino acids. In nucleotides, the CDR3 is TGTGCCAGCTCACCACTGGGACAGGGGGACAACTATGGCTACACCTTC. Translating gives CASSPLGQGDNYGYTF.